The clone carrying this TCR beta chain was detected a few times. Its antigen is currently unknown. TCRdb passed the 5' RACE reads through MiXCR, listing each CDR3 protein once. The table includes around 380,000 distinct CDR3 sequences, around 30% detected once. These data are taken from a study of identical twins' blood T cells. Across the whole study: Approximately 50 million reads came from some 12 libraries, six alpha, six beta. Study outcomes and limitations: Shared CDR3 clonotype counts between two donors mainly tracked the product of their cloneset sizes, twins included. V gene usage reportedly matched far better within twin pairs than unrelated donors.

Three pairs of healthy female monozygous twins were the donors. In germline, CDR1 is SGHDN, CDR2 FVKESK. V dropped 4 bases and J dropped 2 bases, with 11 bases sitting between them. This CDR3 region has 14 residues. The sequence came from a woman aged 18-55 years in good health. Sequencing used PBMCs. The gene calls are TRBV14 and TRBJ1-2; no clear D. CDR3 protein: CASSPAGKNYGYTF. As DNA, the CDR3 is TGTGCCAGCAGCCCCGCCGGCAAGAACTATGGCTACACCTTC.